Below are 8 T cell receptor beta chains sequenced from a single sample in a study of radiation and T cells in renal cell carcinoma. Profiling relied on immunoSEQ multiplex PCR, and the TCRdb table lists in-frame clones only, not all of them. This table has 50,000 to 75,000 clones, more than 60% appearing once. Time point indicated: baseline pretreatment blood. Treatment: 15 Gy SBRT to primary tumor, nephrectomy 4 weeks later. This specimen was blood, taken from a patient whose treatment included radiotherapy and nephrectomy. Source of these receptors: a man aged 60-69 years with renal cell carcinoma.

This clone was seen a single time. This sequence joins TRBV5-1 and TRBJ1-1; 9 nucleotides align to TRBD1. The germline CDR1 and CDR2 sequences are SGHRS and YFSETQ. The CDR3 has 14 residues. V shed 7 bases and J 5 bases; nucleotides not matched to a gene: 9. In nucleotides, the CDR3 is TGCGCCAGCCAAACAGGGGGCTCGGGGACTGAAGCTTTCTTT. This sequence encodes CASQTGGSGTEAFF. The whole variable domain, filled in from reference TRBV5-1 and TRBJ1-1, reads KAGVTQTPRYLIKTRGQQVTLSCSPISGHRSVSWYQQTPGQGLQFLFEYFSETQRNKGNFPGRFSGRQFSNSRSEMNVSTLELGDSALYLCASQTGGSGTEAFFGQGTRLTVV.

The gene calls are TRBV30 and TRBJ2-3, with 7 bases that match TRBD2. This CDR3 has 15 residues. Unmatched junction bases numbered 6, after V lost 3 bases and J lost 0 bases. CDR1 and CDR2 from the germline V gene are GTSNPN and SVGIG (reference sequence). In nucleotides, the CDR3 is TGTGCCTGGAGAGCCCTGGGGGGGAGCACAGATACGCAGTATTTT. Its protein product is CAWRALGGSTDTQYF.

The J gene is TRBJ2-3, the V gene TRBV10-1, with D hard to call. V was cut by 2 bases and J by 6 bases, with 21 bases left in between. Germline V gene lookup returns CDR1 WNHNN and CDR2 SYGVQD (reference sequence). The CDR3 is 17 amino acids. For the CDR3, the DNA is TGCGCCAGCAGTGAGACCGCCGACGGCGGATGGAAGGATACGCAGTATTTT. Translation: CASSETADGGWKDTQYF.

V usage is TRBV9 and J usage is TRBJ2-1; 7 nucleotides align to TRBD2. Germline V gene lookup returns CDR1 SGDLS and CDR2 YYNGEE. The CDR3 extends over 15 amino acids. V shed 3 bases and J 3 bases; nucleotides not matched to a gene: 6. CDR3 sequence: CASSGRGLDYNEQFF. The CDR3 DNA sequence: TGTGCCAGCAGCGGAAGAGGACTAGACTACAATGAGCAGTTCTTC.

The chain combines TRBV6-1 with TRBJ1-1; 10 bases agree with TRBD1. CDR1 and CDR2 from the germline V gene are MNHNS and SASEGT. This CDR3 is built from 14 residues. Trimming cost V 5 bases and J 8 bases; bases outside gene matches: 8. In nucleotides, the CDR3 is TGTGCCAGCAGTCCGGGACAGGGGTGGCAGGAAGCTTTCTTT. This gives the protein CASSPGQGWQEAFF.

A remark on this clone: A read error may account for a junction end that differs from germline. The CDR3 loop reads CASSERTGLSGSTIYF. CDR3 nucleotide sequence: TGTGCCAGCAGCGAGCGGACAGGCCTCTCTGGAAGCACCATATATTTT. The genes are TRBV7-8 and TRBJ1-3; the match to TRBD1 covers 7 bases. CDR3 length: 16 residues. The germline V gene encodes CDR1 SGHVS and CDR2 FQNEAQ.

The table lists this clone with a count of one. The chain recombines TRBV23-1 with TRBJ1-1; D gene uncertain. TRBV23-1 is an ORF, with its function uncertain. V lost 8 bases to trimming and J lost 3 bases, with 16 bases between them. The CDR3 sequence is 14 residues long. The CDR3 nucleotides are TGCGCCAGCCTACTAGAGCGACGGGACACTGAAGCTTTCTTT. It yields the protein CASLLERRDTEAFF.

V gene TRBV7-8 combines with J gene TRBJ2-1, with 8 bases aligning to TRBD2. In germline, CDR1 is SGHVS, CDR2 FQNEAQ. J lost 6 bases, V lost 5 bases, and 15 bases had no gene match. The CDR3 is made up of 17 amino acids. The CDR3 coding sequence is TGTGCCAGCAGCCGAGCTTTTATCGGGGGGGTCCGCAATGAGCAGTTCTTC. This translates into CASSRAFIGGVRNEQFF. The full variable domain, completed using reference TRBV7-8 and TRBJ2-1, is GAGVSQSPRYKVAKRGQDVALRCDPISGHVSLFWYQQALGQGPEFLTYFQNEAQLDKSGLPSDRFFAERPEGSVSTLKIQRTQQEDSAVYLCASSRAFIGGVRNEQFFGPGTRLTVL.